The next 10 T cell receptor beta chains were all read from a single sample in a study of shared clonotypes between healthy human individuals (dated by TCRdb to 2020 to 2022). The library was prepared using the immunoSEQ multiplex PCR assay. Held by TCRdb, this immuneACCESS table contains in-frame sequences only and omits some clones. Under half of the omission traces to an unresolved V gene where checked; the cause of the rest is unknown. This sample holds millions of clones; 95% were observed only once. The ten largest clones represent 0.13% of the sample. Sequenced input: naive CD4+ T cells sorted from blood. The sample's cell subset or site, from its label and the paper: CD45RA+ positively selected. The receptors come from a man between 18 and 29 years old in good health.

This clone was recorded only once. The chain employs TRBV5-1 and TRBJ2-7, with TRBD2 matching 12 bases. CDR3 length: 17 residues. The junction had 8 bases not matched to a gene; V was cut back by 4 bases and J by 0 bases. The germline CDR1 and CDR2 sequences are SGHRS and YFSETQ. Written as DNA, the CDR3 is TGCGCCAGCAGCGGCGGGACTAGCGGGTTAAGCTCCTACGAGCAGTACTTC. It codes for CASSGGTSGLSSYEQYF.

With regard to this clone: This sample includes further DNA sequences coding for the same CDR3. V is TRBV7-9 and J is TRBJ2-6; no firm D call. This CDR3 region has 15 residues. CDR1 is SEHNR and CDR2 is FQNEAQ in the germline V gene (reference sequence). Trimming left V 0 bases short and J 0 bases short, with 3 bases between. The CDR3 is CASSLAGSGANVLTF. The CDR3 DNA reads TGTGCCAGCAGCTTAGCCGGCTCTGGGGCCAACGTCCTGACTTTC.

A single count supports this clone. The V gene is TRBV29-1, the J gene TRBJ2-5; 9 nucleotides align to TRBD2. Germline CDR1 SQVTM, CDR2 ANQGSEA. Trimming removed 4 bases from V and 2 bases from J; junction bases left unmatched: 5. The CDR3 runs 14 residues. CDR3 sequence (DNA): TGCAGCGTTGCCAGCGGGAGGCTTCAAGAGACCCAGTACTTC. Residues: CSVASGRLQETQYF.

CDR3 nucleotides: TGTGCCTGGAGAGGAAGGGGGCGGGTCGCTGGAGGAGGCTACACCTTC. Its translation: CAWRGRGRVAGGGYTF. The V and J genes are TRBV30 and TRBJ1-2, with 7 bases aligning to TRBD1. Germline CDR1 reads GTSNPN; CDR2 reads SVGIG (reference sequence). Trimming took 3 bases from V and 8 from J; bases not matched to a gene: 18. The CDR3 is made up of 16 amino acids.

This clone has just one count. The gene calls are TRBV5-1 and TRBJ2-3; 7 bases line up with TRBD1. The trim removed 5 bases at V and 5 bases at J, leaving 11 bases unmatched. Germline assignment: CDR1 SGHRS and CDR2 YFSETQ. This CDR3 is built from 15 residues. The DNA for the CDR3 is TGCGCCAGCAGATTTACCGGGACAGAGGGAGATACGCAGTATTTT. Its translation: CASRFTGTEGDTQYF.

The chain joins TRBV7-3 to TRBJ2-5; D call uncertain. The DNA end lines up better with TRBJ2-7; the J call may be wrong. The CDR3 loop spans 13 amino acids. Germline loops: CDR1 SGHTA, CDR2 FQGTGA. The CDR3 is CASSLARGYEQYF. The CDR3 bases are TGTGCCAGCAGCTTAGCGCGTGGCTACGAGCAGTACTTC.

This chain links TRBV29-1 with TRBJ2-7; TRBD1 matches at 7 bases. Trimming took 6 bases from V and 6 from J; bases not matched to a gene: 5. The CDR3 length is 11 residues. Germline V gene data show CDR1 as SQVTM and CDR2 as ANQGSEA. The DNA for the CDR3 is TGCAGCGTAGTTACAGGGGCCGAGCAGTACTTC. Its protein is CSVVTGAEQYF.

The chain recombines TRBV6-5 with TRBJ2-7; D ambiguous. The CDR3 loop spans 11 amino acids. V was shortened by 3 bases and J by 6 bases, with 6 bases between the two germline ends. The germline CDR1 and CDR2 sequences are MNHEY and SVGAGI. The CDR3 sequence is CASSYMGEQYF. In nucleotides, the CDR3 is TGTGCCAGCAGTTATATGGGCGAGCAGTACTTC.

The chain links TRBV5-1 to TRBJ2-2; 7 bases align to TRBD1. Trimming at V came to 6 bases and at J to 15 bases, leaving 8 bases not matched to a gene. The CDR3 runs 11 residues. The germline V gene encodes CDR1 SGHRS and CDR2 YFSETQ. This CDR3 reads CASTDGQVLFF. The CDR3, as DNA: TGCGCCAGCACCGACGGACAGGTGTTGTTTTTT.

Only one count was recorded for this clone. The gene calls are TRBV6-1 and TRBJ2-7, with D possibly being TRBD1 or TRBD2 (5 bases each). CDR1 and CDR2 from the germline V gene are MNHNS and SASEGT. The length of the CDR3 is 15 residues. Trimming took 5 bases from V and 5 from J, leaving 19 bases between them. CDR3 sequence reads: CASSNRVGVSHEQYF. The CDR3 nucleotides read TGTGCCAGCAGTAACCGGGTGGGGGTTAGTCACGAGCAGTACTTC.